This T cell receptor (delta chain) was sequenced for a study of γδ T cells in repeated Plasmodium falciparum infection. Whole-study results and caveats: Waves of new clonotype selection appeared after repeated controlled infections in Vdelta2-negative, largely Vdelta1+, gammadelta T cells.

TCRdb re-processed the multiplex PCR reads using CATT. This sample has some 50,000 delta-chain clones, with 1.6% found just once. This clone was seen more than once but under ten times. Antigen unknown. TCRdb lists the protein of a much larger clone for this DNA, which differs at residue 20, so this is likely a read error; the protein given here is translated from the DNA itself. Germline assignment: CDR1 TSWWSYY and CDR2 QGS. The length of the CDR3 is 23 residues. Flow sorting of PBMC yielded separate Vgamma9/Vdelta2+ and Vdelta2-negative gammadelta T cell populations for bulk repertoire analysis. The chain is built from TRDV1 and TRDJ1; 12 nucleotides line up with TRDD3. The TCR sequence derives from a pool of human donors (malaria-infected and uninfected, not separated). Sequencing was carried out using gamma-delta T cells from blood. This CDR3 is CALGELWPDWGIQVRTYTDELIF. In DNA, the CDR3 is TGTGCTCTTGGGGAACTTTGGCCCGACTGGGGGATACAGGTCCGCACTTACACCGATGAACTCATCTTT.